This T cell receptor beta chain is drawn from a study of T cells in Graves' hyperthyroidism and ophthalmopathy. Points from the study as a whole: For ophthalmopathy, model prediction preceded onset by a median about 6 months. In blood, most of the thyroid clonotypes expanded above 0.001 were also present.

The CDR3 contains 13 residues. Germline V gene lookup returns CDR1 SNHLY and CDR2 FYNNEI. The V and J ends lost 2 bases and 5 bases respectively, with 6 bases between them. Note on this clonotype: Its antigen is as yet unknown.

TCR beta CDR3 regions were amplified from RNA. First-round RT-PCR with HTBI primers amplified the TCR CDR3 region. TCRdb re-called the multiplex PCR reads through MiXCR, storing one row per CDR3 protein. This sample carries around 580,000 distinct CDR3 sequences, under 60% of them seen once, and the ten largest clones take around 7.7%. Patients aged 18 to 65 had newly diagnosed hyperthyroidism that had lasted under 2 months. The rearrangement uses TRBV2 and TRBJ1-4; D gene ambiguous. The sample was peripheral blood or thyroid tissue (not recorded which). The receptor comes from a woman aged 18-29 years with Graves' hyperthyroidism. This chain's CDR3 is CASSERQNEKLFF. CDR3 coding DNA: TGTGCCAGCAGTGAAAGGCAGAATGAAAAACTGTTTTTT.